These T cell receptor beta chains were read from a single sample in a study of T cell repertoires in aging, cancer and after chemotherapy. One entry per CDR3 protein results from TCRdb running MiXCR on the multiplex PCR reads. The sample lists approximately 20,000 distinct CDR3 sequences; approximately 40% were seen once. What was sequenced was blood. All receptors derive from a human donor with a solid tumor. Each CDR3 is given with its conserved first and last residue. A D gene is named only where the DNA matches it firmly. Clone size is shown for a subset of rows, as once, few, many or a class of expanded clone.

d_gene: -; j_gene: TRBJ2-1; abundance: -; v_gene: TRBV5-5; CDR3nt: TGTGCCAGCATCCAAGGACAAGGTCCGGGTGAGCAGTTCTTC; CDR3aa: CASIQGQGPGEQFF
d_gene: -; j_gene: TRBJ1-6; abundance: few; v_gene: TRBV11-1; CDR3nt: TGTGTTAGCAGCTTAATGTCAAATTCACCCCTCCACTTT; CDR3aa: CVSSLMSNSPLHF
d_gene: -; j_gene: TRBJ2-3; abundance: few; v_gene: TRBV5-1; CDR3nt: TGCGCCAGCAGCTTGGCAGAAACGGGTACGCAGTATTTT; CDR3aa: CASSLAETGTQYF
d_gene: TRBD1; j_gene: TRBJ2-5; abundance: -; v_gene: TRBV14; CDR3nt: TGTGCCAGCAGCCCGCGGACAGGGGCCCAAGAGACCCAGTACTTC; CDR3aa: CASSPRTGAQETQYF
d_gene: TRBD1; j_gene: TRBJ1-2; abundance: -; v_gene: TRBV24-1; CDR3nt: TGTGCCACCAGTGACCCTACGGACAGGGGGCCTGGCTACACCTTC; CDR3aa: CATSDPTDRGPGYTF
d_gene: -; j_gene: TRBJ2-1; abundance: -; v_gene: TRBV12-3/TRBV12-4; CDR3nt: TGTGCCAGCAGTACCAAACTAACGGGTGAGCAGTTCTTC; CDR3aa: CASSTKLTGEQFF
d_gene: TRBD1; j_gene: TRBJ2-2; abundance: few; v_gene: TRBV6-5; CDR3nt: TGTGCCAGCAGAACACCTTTGACAGGGGTCGGAATTTACGCCGGGGAGCTGTTTTTT; CDR3aa: CASRTPLTGVGIYAGELFF
d_gene: TRBD2; j_gene: TRBJ2-2; abundance: -; v_gene: TRBV7-9; CDR3nt: TGTGCCAGCAGCTCTCAAGCGGGGGTGAGGACCGGGGAGCTGTTTTTT; CDR3aa: CASSSQAGVRTGELFF
d_gene: -; j_gene: TRBJ2-2; abundance: -; v_gene: TRBV7-9; CDR3nt: TGTGCCAGCAGCCGTCGGTCCGGGGAGCTGTTTTTT; CDR3aa: CASSRRSGELFF
d_gene: -; j_gene: TRBJ1-6; abundance: -; v_gene: TRBV5-6; CDR3nt: TGTGCCAGCAGCTTGGTTTCAGGAGGTAATTCACCCCTCCACTTT; CDR3aa: CASSLVSGGNSPLHF